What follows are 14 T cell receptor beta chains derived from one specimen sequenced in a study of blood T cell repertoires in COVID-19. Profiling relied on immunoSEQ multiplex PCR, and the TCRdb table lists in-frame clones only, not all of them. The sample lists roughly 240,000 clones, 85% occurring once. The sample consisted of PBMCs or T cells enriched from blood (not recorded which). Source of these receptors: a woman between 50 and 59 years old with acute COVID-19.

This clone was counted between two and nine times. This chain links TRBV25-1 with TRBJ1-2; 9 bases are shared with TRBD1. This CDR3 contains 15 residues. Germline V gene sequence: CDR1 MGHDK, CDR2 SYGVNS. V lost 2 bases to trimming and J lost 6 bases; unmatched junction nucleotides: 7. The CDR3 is CASSEQQGAIHGYTF. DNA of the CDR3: TGTGCCAGCAGTGAACAACAGGGGGCTATTCATGGCTACACCTTC.

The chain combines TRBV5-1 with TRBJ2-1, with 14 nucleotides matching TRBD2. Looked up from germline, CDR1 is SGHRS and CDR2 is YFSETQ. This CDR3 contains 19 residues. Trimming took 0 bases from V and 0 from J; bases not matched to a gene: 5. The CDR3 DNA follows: TGCGCCAGCAGCTTGGGGACTAGCGGGGGGCCTCACTCCTACAATGAGCAGTTCTTC. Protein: CASSLGTSGGPHSYNEQFF.

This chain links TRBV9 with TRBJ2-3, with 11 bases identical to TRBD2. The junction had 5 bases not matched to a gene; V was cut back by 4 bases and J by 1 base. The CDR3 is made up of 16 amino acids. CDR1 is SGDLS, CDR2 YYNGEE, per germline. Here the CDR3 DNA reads TGTGCCAGCAGCTTTAGCGGGGGGGCCGGCACAGATACGCAGTATTTT. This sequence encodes CASSFSGGAGTDTQYF.

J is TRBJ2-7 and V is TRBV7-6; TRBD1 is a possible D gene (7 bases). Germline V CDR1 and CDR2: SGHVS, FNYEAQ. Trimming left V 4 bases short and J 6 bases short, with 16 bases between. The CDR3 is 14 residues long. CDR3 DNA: TGTGCCAGCAGCTCGACAGGGAGGCTGGCCGAGCAGTACTTC. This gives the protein CASSSTGRLAEQYF.

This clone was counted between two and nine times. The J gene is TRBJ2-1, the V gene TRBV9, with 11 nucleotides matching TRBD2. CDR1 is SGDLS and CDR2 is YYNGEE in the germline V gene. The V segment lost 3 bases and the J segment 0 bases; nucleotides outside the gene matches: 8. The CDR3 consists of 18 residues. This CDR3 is CASSAGGTSGSSYNEQFF. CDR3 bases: TGTGCCAGCAGCGCGGGGGGGACTAGCGGTAGCTCCTACAATGAGCAGTTCTTC.

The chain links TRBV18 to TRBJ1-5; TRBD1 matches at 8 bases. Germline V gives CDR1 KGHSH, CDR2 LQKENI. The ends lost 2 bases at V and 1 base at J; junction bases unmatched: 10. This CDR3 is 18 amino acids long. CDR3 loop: CASSPVGGRGQSNQPQHF. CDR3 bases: TGTGCCAGCTCACCAGTTGGGGGCAGGGGGCAAAGCAATCAGCCCCAGCATTTT.

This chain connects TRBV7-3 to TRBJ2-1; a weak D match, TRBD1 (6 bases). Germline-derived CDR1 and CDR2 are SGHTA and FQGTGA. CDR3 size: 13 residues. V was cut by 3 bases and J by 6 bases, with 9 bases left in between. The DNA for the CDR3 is TGTGCCAGCAGCTTTCAAGGGGGCAATGAGCAGTTCTTC. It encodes CASSFQGGNEQFF.

Here the CDR3 reads CAWMHPTEYTF. DNA of the CDR3: TGTGCCTGGATGCATCCCACGGAGTACACCTTC. The chain couples TRBV30 to TRBJ1-2, with unresolved D. The V and J ends lost 4 bases and 11 bases respectively, with 14 bases between them. Per germline, CDR1 GTSNPN and CDR2 SVGIG (reference sequence). The CDR3 totals 11 residues.

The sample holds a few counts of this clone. The CDR3: CASSQTLRGEQYF. CDR3 in DNA: TGTGCCAGCAGCCAGACCCTACGCGGCGAGCAGTACTTC. J is TRBJ2-7 and V is TRBV14; D unresolved. Trimming pared 3 bases from V and 6 bases from J, leaving 12 bases between. In germline, CDR1 is SGHDN, CDR2 FVKESK. The CDR3 consists of 13 residues.

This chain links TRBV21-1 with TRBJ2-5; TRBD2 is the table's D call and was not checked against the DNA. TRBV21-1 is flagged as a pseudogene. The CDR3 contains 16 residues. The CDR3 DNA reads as TGTGCCAGCGACACTGGGGGGGCGACCGGAGGGGAGACCCAGTACTTC. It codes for CASDTGGATGGETQYF.

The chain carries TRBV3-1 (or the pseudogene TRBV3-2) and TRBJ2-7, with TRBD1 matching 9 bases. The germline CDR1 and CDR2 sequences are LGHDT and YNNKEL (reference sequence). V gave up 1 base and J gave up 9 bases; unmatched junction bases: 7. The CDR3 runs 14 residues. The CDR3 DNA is TGTGCCAGCAGCCAAGGGGGAGACAGGGGGGCGCAGTACTTC. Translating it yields CASSQGGDRGAQYF.

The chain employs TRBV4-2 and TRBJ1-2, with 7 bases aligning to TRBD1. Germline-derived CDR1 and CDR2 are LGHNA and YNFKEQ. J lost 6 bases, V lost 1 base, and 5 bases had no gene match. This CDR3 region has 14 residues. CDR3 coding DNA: TGTGCCAGCAGCCAAGCCCAGGGGGTGGATGGCTACACCTTC. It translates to CASSQAQGVDGYTF.

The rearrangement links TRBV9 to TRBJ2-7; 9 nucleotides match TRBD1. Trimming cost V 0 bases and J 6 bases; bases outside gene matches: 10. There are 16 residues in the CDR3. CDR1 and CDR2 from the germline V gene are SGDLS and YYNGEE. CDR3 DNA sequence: TGTGCCAGCAGCGTAGCTCACCTCGGGACAGGGAGCGAGCAGTACTTC. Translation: CASSVAHLGTGSEQYF.

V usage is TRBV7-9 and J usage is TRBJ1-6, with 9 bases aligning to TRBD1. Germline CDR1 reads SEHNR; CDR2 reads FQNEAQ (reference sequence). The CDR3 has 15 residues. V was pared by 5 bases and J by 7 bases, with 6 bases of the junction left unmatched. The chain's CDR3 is CASSHRQGENSPLHF. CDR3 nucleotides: TGTGCCAGCAGCCATCGACAGGGGGAAAATTCACCCCTCCACTTT.